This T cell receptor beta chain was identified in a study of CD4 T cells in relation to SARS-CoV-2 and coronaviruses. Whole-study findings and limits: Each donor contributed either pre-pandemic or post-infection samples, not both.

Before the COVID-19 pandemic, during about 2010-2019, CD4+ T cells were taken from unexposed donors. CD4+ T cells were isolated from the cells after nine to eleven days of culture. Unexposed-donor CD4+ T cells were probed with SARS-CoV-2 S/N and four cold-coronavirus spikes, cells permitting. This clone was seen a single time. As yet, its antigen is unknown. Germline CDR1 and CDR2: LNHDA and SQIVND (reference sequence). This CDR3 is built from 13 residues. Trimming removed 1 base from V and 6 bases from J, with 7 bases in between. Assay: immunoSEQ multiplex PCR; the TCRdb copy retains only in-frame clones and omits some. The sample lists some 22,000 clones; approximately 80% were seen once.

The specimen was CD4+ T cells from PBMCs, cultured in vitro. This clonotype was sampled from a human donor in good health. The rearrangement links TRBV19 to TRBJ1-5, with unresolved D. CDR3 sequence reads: CASSIVERQPQHF. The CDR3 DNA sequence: TGTGCCAGTAGTATAGTGGAGCGTCAGCCCCAGCATTTT.